Each of the 27 T cell receptor beta chains below was sequenced from the same sample in a study of TIL therapy for anti-PD-1-resistant metastatic lung cancer. The immunoSEQ assay was v3. Some clones are missing from TCRdb's copy, which holds only in-frame ones; the method was immunoSEQ multiplex PCR. The profile covers 55,000 to 60,000 clones, with around 70% appearing a single time and 1.5% to 2% taken by the ten largest. Time point denoted: pre-treatment sample, taken before nivolumab and TIL therapy. Source: blood, taken at baseline. The receptors come from a person between 30 and 79 years old with non-small cell lung cancer.

This clone has more than one count but fewer than ten. The chain uses TRBV9 and TRBJ2-1, with D hard to call. The germline V gene encodes CDR1 SGDLS and CDR2 YYNGEE. Trimming took 2 bases from V and 0 from J, leaving 9 bases between them. The CDR3 runs to 15 residues. CDR3 in DNA: TGTGCCAGCAGCGTGGATGTGCGCTCCTACAATGAGCAGTTCTTC. Residues: CASSVDVRSYNEQFF.

Only a few counts were recorded for this clone. This chain links TRBV18 with TRBJ2-3; D call uncertain. Per the germline V gene, CDR1 is KGHSH and CDR2 is LQKENI. V lost 3 bases and J 4 bases, leaving 11 bases between the germline ends. The CDR3 runs 14 residues. CDR3 region: CASSPSNGADTQYF. DNA of the CDR3: TGTGCCAGCTCACCGTCTAACGGAGCAGATACGCAGTATTTT.

The chain carries TRBV28 and TRBJ2-1, with a possible D match to TRBD2 (5 bases). Germline lookup yields CDR1 MDHEN and CDR2 SYDVKM. This CDR3 region has 12 residues. With 4 bases removed from V and 8 bases from J, the gap between germline ends came to 9 bases. DNA of the CDR3: TGTGCCAGCAGTTCGGGCGGGCATGAGCAGTTCTTC. Translated: CASSSGGHEQFF. Full variable domain (remainder filled in from reference TRBV28 and TRBJ2-1): DVKVTQSSRYLVKRTGEKVFLECVQDMDHENMFWYRQDPGLGLRLIYFSYDVKMKEKGDIPEGYSVSREKKERFSLILESASTNQTSMYLCASSSGGHEQFFGPGTRLTVL.

This chain connects TRBV11-3 to TRBJ2-5; 7 bases align to TRBD2. V was clipped by 8 bases and J by 2 bases; unmatched bases: 5. Germline V gene sequence: CDR1 SGHNT, CDR2 YENEEA. The length of the CDR3 is 13 residues. CDR3 protein: CASVRGGQETQYF. The CDR3 DNA sequence: TGTGCCAGCGTGCGCGGGGGACAAGAGACCCAGTACTTC.

The gene calls are TRBV2 and TRBJ2-1, with 10 bases matching TRBD1. The CDR3 consists of 14 residues. The V gene end was trimmed by 9 bases and the J gene end by 5 bases; junction bases not matched to a gene: 7. Germline V gene data show CDR1 as SNHLY and CDR2 as FYNNEI. This CDR3 is CASSGTGVNNEQFF. CDR3 nucleotides: TGTGCCAGTTCCGGGACAGGGGTGAACAATGAGCAGTTCTTC.

The V gene is TRBV18, the J gene TRBJ2-7; no clear D gene. Trimming took off 2 bases at V and 4 bases at J, with 9 bases between the two ends. CDR1 is KGHSH, CDR2 LQKENI, per germline. The CDR3 is 13 residues long. CDR3 sequence: CASSPGSLYEQYF. CDR3 nucleotide sequence: TGTGCCAGCTCACCAGGGTCGCTTTACGAGCAGTACTTC.

The chain combines TRBV6-1 with TRBJ1-2; 9 bases align to TRBD1. The V segment lost 4 bases and the J segment 7 bases; nucleotides outside the gene matches: 13. Germline V gene data show CDR1 as MNHNS and CDR2 as SASEGT. CDR3 length: 16 residues. CDR3 nucleotides: TGTGCCAGCAGTGGACAGGGGGGATATATTGGTGGTGGCTACACCTTC. Translating gives CASSGQGGYIGGGYTF.

This clone has a single count. The genes are TRBV7-6 and TRBJ2-5; TRBD2 matches 15 bases. V trimming: 5 bases; J trimming: 5 bases; junction bases outside the gene matches: 9. Germline CDR1 SGHVS, CDR2 FNYEAQ. The CDR3 length is 17 residues. In DNA, the CDR3 is TGTGCCAGCAGCACCTGGACTAGCGGGAGGGCCATCGAGACCCAGTACTTC. Protein: CASSTWTSGRAIETQYF.

Note on this clone: The junction shows a germline mismatch at one end, possibly a read error. This chain connects TRBV5-1 to TRBJ2-5; tentative D call: TRBD2 (6 bases). This CDR3 is built from 16 residues. Germline V gene sequence: CDR1 SGHRS, CDR2 YFSETQ. In DNA form, the CDR3 reads TGCGCCAGCAGCCAGGGCCGCGGGGCAGGGCAAGGGACCCAGTACTTC. Encoded protein: CASSQGRGAGQGTQYF.

This clone was observed a single time. This rearrangement joins TRBV11-2 to TRBJ2-1, with 10 bases that match TRBD2. With 1 base clipped from V and 7 bases from J, the junction kept 7 bases outside the gene matches. This CDR3 comprises 16 residues. Germline CDR1 SGHAT, CDR2 FQNNGV. The CDR3 reads CASSLVEREGRNEQFF. The CDR3, as DNA: TGTGCCAGCAGCTTAGTCGAGCGGGAGGGCCGGAATGAGCAGTTCTTC.

This clone was counted a single time. The genes are TRBV7-6 and TRBJ2-1; perhaps TRBD2 as D (5 bases). CDR1 SGHVS and CDR2 FNYEAQ come from the germline V gene. CDR3 length: 16 residues. V was shortened by 4 bases and J by 4 bases, with 17 bases between the two germline ends. CDR3: CASSSQLDTVYNEQFF. Written as DNA, the CDR3 is TGTGCCAGCAGCTCACAACTAGATACCGTTTACAATGAGCAGTTCTTC. The whole variable domain, remainder taken from reference TRBV7-6 and TRBJ2-1, is GAGVSQSPRYKVTKRGQDVALRCDPISGHVSLYWYRQALGQGPEFLTYFNYEAQQDKSGLPNDRFSAERPEGSISTLTIQRTEQRDSAMYRCASSSQLDTVYNEQFFGPGTRLTVL.

This clone was seen a handful of times. The chain recombines TRBV27 with TRBJ2-3; D gene unclear. Germline CDR1 reads MNHEY; CDR2 reads SMNVEV (reference sequence). V lost 8 bases, J lost 5 bases, and 8 bases lay in between. CDR3 length equals 11 residues. The CDR3 nucleotides read TGTGCCAGCCTCACGGGAGATACGCAGTATTTT. It specifies CASLTGDTQYF.

The J gene is TRBJ1-6, the V gene TRBV11-2; weak D call: TRBD1 (6 bases). V lost 1 base, J lost 7 bases, and 11 bases lay in between. In germline, CDR1 is SGHAT, CDR2 FQNNGV. CDR3 length: 15 residues. CDR3 sequence: CASSLASGGNSPLHF. CDR3 DNA sequence: TGTGCCAGCAGCTTAGCATCGGGGGGCAATTCACCCCTCCACTTT. Complete variable domain (other parts from reference TRBV11-2 and TRBJ1-6): EAGVAQSPRYKIIEKRQSVAFWCNPISGHATLYWYQQILGQGPKLLIQFQNNGVVDDSQLPKDRFSAERLKGVDSTLKIQPAKLEDSAVYLCASSLASGGNSPLHFGNGTRLTVT.

This clone has only a few counts. The CDR3 bases are TGTGCTAGTGGACAGGGACAGGGGAATGAAAAACTGTTTTTT. This gives the protein CASGQGQGNEKLFF. The chain joins TRBV12-5 to TRBJ1-4; 10 nucleotides align to TRBD1. Trimming removed 6 bases from V and 5 bases from J; junction bases left unmatched: 3. CDR3 length: 14 amino acids. Germline V gives CDR1 LGHNT, CDR2 FRNRAP.

V is TRBV2 and J is TRBJ2-7; TRBD1 matches 7 bases. The CDR3 contains 13 residues. The V segment lost 8 bases and the J segment 1 base; nucleotides outside the gene matches: 5. Germline lookup yields CDR1 SNHLY and CDR2 FYNNEI. The CDR3 protein is CASRSQGSYEQYF. For the CDR3, the DNA is TGTGCCAGCCGCTCACAGGGGTCCTACGAGCAGTACTTC.

The genes are TRBV6-5 and TRBJ2-3; 8 nucleotides match TRBD2. Trimming took 10 bases from V and 6 from J; bases not matched to a gene: 6. The CDR3 runs to 12 residues. CDR1 and CDR2 from the germline V gene are MNHEY and SVGAGI. CDR3 DNA: TGTGCCACCAGGACTAGCTCCGATACGCAGTATTTT. It codes for CATRTSSDTQYF.

DNA for the CDR3: TGTGCCAGCAGTTATGAGGCAGGGTCCTACGAGCAGTACTTC. Protein sequence: CASSYEAGSYEQYF. The chain has TRBV6-5 and TRBJ2-7, with D possibly matching TRBD1 (5 bases). The CDR3 consists of 14 residues. V was cut by 3 bases and J by 1 base, with 10 bases left in between. In germline, CDR1 is MNHEY, CDR2 SVGAGI.

V usage is TRBV29-1 and J usage is TRBJ2-5; D gene ambiguous. The CDR3 loop spans 12 amino acids. Germline-derived CDR1 and CDR2 are SQVTM and ANQGSEA. The V and J ends lost 4 bases and 2 bases respectively, with 8 bases between them. Here the CDR3 reads CSVAQIQETQYF. In DNA, the CDR3 is TGCAGCGTTGCACAGATACAAGAGACCCAGTACTTC.

This sequence joins TRBV28 and TRBJ2-5; D is unclear. Trimming cost V 2 bases and J 3 bases, with 7 bases left between them. CDR3 length equals 13 residues. Per germline, CDR1 MDHEN and CDR2 SYDVKM. The CDR3 sequence: CASSLLVEETQYF. CDR3 nucleotides: TGTGCCAGCAGTTTACTGGTTGAAGAGACCCAGTACTTC. Together with reference TRBV28 and TRBJ2-5, the CDR3 gives the full variable domain: DVKVTQSSRYLVKRTGEKVFLECVQDMDHENMFWYRQDPGLGLRLIYFSYDVKMKEKGDIPEGYSVSREKKERFSLILESASTNQTSMYLCASSLLVEETQYFGPGTRLLVL.

Ten or more counts support this clone. The rearrangement links TRBV19 to TRBJ1-6; TRBD1 is a possible D gene (5 bases). Per the germline V gene, CDR1 is LNHDA and CDR2 is SQIVND (reference sequence). The CDR3 totals 14 residues. V was trimmed by 5 bases and J by 3 bases, leaving 8 bases between them. Here the CDR3 reads CASSVTVYNSPLHF. The CDR3 DNA follows: TGTGCCAGTAGTGTGACAGTCTATAATTCACCCCTCCACTTT.

As DNA, the CDR3 is TGTGCCAGCAGCTTGGGGGCAGGGGAAACAGATACGCAGTATTTT. It yields the protein CASSLGAGETDTQYF. The V call is TRBV5-4, the J call TRBJ2-3; TRBD1 is a possible D gene (6 bases). V lost 0 bases and J lost 3, with 11 bases in between. Germline CDR1 is SGHNT and CDR2 is YYREEE (reference sequence). This CDR3 contains 15 residues.

The rearrangement links TRBV12-5 to TRBJ2-1, with D possibly being TRBD2 (5 bases). Between the trimmed V and J ends, which lost 5 bases and 0 bases, there was a span of 8 bases. The CDR3 has 14 residues. Germline CDR1 and CDR2: LGHNT and FRNRAP. CDR3 sequence: CASGGGSSYNEQFF. CDR3 DNA: TGTGCTAGTGGTGGCGGGTCCTCCTACAATGAGCAGTTCTTC.

This clone turned up a few times. This chain links TRBV2 with TRBJ1-2; possible D gene TRBD1, 6 bases. Germline CDR1 is SNHLY and CDR2 is FYNNEI. CDR3 length: 13 amino acids. Trimming shortened V by 6 bases and J by 4 bases, and 12 bases separated the two germline ends. CDR3 DNA: TGTGCCAGCAGGGCGGACAGCCCCTATGGCTACACCTTC. Translated: CASRADSPYGYTF.

This clone has a handful of counts. V is TRBV7-2 and J is TRBJ2-2, with 9 bases fitting TRBD2. Trimming cost V 7 bases and J 4 bases; bases outside gene matches: 7. Germline V CDR1 and CDR2: SGHTA, FQGNSA. The CDR3 loop spans 15 amino acids. DNA of the CDR3: TGTGCCAGCACCGTTAGCGGGAGTCGCACCGGGGAGCTGTTTTTT. Translated: CASTVSGSRTGELFF.

The chain employs TRBV11-2 and TRBJ1-1; D is possibly TRBD1 (5 bases). The germline V gene encodes CDR1 SGHAT and CDR2 FQNNGV. Trimming removed 5 bases at V and 1 base at J, with 8 bases between. CDR3 length: 13 residues. The CDR3 DNA sequence: TGTGCCAGCAGCGGGGCGGGGAACACTGAAGCTTTCTTT. This translates into CASSGAGNTEAFF.

V gene TRBV28 combines with J gene TRBJ2-1, with TRBD2 matching over 12 bases. Germline CDR1 and CDR2: MDHEN and SYDVKM. CDR3 size: 15 residues. After removal of 5 bases from V and 4 bases from J, the junction contained 3 bases not matched to a gene. DNA of the CDR3: TGTGCCAGCAGTCCCGGACTAGCGGGATACAATGAGCAGTTCTTC. Amino acids: CASSPGLAGYNEQFF.

DNA of the CDR3: TGTGCCAGTAGTATTGGATGGCGTCAGAACTATCAGCCCCAGCATTTT. This gives the protein CASSIGWRQNYQPQHF. The V and J genes are TRBV19 and TRBJ1-5; D is unresolved. The V gene lost 3 bases and the J gene lost 5 bases, with 17 bases spanning the gap. Germline CDR1 reads LNHDA; CDR2 reads SQIVND (reference sequence). The CDR3 is made up of 16 amino acids. The whole variable domain, filled in from reference TRBV19 and TRBJ1-5, reads DGGITQSPKYLFRKEGQNVTLSCEQNLNHDAMYWYRQDPGQGLRLIYYSQIVNDFQKGDIAEGYSVSREKKESFPLTVTSAQKNPTAFYLCASSIGWRQNYQPQHFGDGTRLSIL.